This T cell receptor (beta chain) was recovered during a study of T cell responses to AZD1222 COVID-19 vaccine. Overall study results and limits: All repertoire sampling was performed exclusively after the peak T cell response. A mostly white British donor set with more females was recruited, and clonal diversity was possibly underestimated. Baseline testing showed seropositivity in only a handful of AZD1222 recipients. Two AZD1222 administrations were followed by greater Spike-specific TCR breadth and depth.

Assay: immunoSEQ multiplex PCR; the TCRdb copy retains only in-frame clones and omits some. The sample has around 140,000 clones; roughly 92% are singletons. The length of the CDR3 is 15 residues. Germline assignment: CDR1 MDHEN and CDR2 SYDVKM. Trimming removed 2 bases at V and 0 bases at J, with 8 bases between. Remarks on this clone: Its matching antigen is unknown.

This chain uses TRBV28 with TRBJ1-5; D gene unclear. Material: peripheral blood, obtained on day 0 of AZD1222 vaccination. This clonotype was sampled from an adult in good health. CDR3 sequence: CASSLEGLSNQPQHF. The CDR3 DNA follows: TGTGCCAGCAGTTTAGAGGGTCTTAGCAATCAGCCCCAGCATTTT.